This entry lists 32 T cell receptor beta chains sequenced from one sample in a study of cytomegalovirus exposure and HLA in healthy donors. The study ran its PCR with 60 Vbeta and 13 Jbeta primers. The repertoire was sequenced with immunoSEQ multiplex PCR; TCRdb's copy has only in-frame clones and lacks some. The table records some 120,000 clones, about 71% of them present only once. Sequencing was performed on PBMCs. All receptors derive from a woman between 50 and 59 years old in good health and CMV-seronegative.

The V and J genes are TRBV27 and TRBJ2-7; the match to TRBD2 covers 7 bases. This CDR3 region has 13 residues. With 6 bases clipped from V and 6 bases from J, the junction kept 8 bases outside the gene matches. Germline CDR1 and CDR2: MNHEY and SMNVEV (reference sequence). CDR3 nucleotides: TGTGCCAGCAGGGGGGGACTACCCGTCGAGCAGTACTTC. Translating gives CASRGGLPVEQYF.

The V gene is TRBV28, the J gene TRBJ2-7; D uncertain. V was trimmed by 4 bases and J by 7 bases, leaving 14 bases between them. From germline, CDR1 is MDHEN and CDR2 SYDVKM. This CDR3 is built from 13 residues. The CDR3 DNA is TGTGCCAGCAGTTCTGTCCCTTTTGTTGAGCAGTACTTC. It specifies CASSSVPFVEQYF.

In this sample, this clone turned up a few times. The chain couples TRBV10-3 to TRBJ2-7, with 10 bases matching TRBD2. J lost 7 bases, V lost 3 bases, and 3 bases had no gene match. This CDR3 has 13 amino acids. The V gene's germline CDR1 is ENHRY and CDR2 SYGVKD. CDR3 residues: CAISDQTSGEQYF. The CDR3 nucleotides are TGTGCCATCAGTGACCAGACTAGCGGGGAGCAGTACTTC.

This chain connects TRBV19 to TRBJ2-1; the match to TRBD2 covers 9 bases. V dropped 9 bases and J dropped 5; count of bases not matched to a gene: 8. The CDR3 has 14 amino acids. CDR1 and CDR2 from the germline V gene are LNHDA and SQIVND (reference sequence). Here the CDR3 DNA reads TGTGCCAGCAACCTAGCGGGGCTCAACAATGAGCAGTTCTTC. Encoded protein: CASNLAGLNNEQFF.

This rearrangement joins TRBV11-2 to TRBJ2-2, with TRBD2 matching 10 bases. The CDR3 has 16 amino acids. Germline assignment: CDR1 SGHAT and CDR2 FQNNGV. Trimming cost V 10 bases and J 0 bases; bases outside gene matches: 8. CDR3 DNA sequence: TGTGCCATCGATAGCGGGAGGCTCTCGAACACCGGGGAGCTGTTTTTT. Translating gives CAIDSGRLSNTGELFF.

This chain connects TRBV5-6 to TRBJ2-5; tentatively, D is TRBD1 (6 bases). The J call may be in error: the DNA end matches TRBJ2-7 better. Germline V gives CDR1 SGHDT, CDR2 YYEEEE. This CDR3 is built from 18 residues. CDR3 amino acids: CASSLDRVRTKTIYEQYF. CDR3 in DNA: TGTGCCAGCAGCTTGGACAGGGTCAGAACAAAAACCATCTACGAGCAGTACTTC.

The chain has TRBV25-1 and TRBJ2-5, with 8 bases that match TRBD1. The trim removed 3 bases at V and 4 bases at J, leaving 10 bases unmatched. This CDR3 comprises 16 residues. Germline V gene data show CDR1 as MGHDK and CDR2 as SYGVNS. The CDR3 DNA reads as TGTGCCAGCAGTGATTGGGACAGGATTTTTCCAGAGACCCAGTACTTC. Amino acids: CASSDWDRIFPETQYF.

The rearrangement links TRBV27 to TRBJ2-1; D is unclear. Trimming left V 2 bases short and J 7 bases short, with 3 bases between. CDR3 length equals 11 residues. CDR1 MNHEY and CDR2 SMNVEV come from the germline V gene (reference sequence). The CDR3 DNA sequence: TGTGCCAGCAGTTTACATAATGAGCAGTTCTTC. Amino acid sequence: CASSLHNEQFF.

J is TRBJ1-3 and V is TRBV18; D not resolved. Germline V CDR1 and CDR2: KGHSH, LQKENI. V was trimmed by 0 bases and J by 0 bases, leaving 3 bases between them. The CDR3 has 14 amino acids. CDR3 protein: CASSPPLSGNTIYF. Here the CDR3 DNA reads TGTGCCAGCTCACCACCACTCTCTGGAAACACCATATATTTT.

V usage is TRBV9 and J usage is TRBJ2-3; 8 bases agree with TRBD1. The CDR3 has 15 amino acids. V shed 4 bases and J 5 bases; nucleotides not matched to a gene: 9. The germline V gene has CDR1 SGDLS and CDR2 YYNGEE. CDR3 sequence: CASSNQGASGDTQYF. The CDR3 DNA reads TGTGCCAGCAGCAACCAGGGGGCTTCAGGAGATACGCAGTATTTT. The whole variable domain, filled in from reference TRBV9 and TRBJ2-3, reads DSGVTQTPKHLITATGQRVTLRCSPRSGDLSVYWYQQSLDQGLQFLIQYYNGEERAKGNILERFSAQQFPDLHSELNLSSLELGDSALYFCASSNQGASGDTQYFGPGTRLTVL.

The chain's CDR3 is CASSAYGGATNEKLFF. In nucleotides, the CDR3 is TGTGCCAGTAGTGCCTACGGGGGAGCAACTAATGAAAAACTGTTTTTT. The chain has TRBV19 and TRBJ1-4, with D possibly TRBD1 on 5 matching bases. The V end lost 5 bases, the J end lost 0 bases, and 13 bases lay between the germline ends. This CDR3 is built from 16 residues. Germline lookup yields CDR1 LNHDA and CDR2 SQIVND (reference sequence).

The CDR3 region is CASSYSGDVDEQFF. The CDR3 DNA is TGTGCCAGCAGTTATAGCGGAGATGTCGATGAGCAGTTCTTC. The chain joins TRBV6-5 to TRBJ2-1; a weak D match, TRBD2 (6 bases). V was pared by 3 bases and J by 8 bases, with 14 bases between. The CDR3 spans 14 residues. Germline V gene lookup returns CDR1 MNHEY and CDR2 SVGAGI.

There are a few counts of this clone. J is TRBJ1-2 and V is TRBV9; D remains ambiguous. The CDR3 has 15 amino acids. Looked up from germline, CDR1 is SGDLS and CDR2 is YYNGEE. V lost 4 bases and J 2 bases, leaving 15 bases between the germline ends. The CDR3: CASSPSAGGNYGYTF. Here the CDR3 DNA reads TGTGCCAGCAGCCCCTCCGCGGGTGGGAACTATGGCTACACCTTC.

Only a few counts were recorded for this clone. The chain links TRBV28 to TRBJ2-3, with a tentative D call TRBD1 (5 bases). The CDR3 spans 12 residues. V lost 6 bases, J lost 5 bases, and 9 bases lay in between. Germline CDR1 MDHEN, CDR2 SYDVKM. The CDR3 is CASRGLGDTQYF. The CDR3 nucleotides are TGTGCCAGCAGGGGGCTAGGAGATACGCAGTATTTT.

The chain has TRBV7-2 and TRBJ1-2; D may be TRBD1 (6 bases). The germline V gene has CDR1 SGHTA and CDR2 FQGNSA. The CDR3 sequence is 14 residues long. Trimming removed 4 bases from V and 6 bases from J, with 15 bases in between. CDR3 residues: CASSSLRGADGYTF. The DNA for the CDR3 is TGTGCCAGCAGCTCTCTGCGGGGGGCGGATGGCTACACCTTC.

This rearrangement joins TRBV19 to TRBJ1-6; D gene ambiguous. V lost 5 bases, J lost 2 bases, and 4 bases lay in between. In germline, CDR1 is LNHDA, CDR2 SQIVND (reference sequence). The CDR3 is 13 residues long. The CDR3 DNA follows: TGTGCCAGTAGTCCCGCCTATAATTCACCCCTCCACTTT. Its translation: CASSPAYNSPLHF.

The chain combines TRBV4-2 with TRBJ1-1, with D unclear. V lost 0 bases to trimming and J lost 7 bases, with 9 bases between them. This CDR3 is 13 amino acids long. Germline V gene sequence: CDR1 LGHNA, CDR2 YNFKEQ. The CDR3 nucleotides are TGTGCCAGCAGCCAAGACCCACACAGTGAAGCTTTCTTT. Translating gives CASSQDPHSEAFF.

CDR3 DNA sequence: TGTGCCAGCAGCCAAGGTGGACAGGGGGTGAACACTGAAGCTTTCTTT. This translates into CASSQGGQGVNTEAFF. The V gene is TRBV4-2, the J gene TRBJ1-1; TRBD1 agrees at 10 bases. The germline gives CDR1 LGHNA, CDR2 YNFKEQ. The J segment lost 0 bases and the V segment lost 1 base, leaving 2 bases of the junction unmatched. This CDR3 is 16 amino acids long.

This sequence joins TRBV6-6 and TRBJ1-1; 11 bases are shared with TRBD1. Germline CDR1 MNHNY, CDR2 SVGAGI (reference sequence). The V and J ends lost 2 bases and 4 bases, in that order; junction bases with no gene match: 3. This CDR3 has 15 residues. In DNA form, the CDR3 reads TGTGCCAGCAGTTACGGACAGGGGGCGAGCACTGAAGCTTTCTTT. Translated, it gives CASSYGQGASTEAFF.

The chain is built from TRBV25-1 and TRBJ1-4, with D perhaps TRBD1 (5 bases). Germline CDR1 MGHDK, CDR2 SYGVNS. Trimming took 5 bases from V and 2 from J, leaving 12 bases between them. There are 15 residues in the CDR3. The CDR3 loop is CASSSYGGTNEKLFF. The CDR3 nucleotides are TGTGCCAGCAGTTCGTACGGGGGTACTAATGAAAAACTGTTTTTT.

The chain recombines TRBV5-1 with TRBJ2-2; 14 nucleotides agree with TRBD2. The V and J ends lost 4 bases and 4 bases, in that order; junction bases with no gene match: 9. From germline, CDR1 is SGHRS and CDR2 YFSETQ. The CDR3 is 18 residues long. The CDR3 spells CASSLEGTSGSSTGELFF. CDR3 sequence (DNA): TGCGCCAGCAGCCTGGAAGGGACTAGCGGGAGTAGCACCGGGGAGCTGTTTTTT.

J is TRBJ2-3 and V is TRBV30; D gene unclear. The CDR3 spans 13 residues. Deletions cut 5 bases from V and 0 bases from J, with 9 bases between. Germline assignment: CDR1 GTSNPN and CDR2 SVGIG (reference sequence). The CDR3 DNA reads TGTGCCTGGGCGACTGGCAGCACAGATACGCAGTATTTT. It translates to CAWATGSTDTQYF. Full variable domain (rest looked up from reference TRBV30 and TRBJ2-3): SQTIHQWPATLVQPVGSPLSLECTVEGTSNPNLYWYRQAAGRGLQLLFYSVGIGQISSEVPQNLSASRPQDRQFILSSKKLLLSDSGFYLCAWATGSTDTQYFGPGTRLTVL.

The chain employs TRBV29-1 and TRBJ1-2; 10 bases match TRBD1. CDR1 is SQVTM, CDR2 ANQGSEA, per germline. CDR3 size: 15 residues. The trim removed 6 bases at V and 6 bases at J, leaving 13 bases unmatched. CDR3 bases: TGCAGCGTCCCGAGCCCGGACAGGGGGACTCATGGCTACACCTTC. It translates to CSVPSPDRGTHGYTF.

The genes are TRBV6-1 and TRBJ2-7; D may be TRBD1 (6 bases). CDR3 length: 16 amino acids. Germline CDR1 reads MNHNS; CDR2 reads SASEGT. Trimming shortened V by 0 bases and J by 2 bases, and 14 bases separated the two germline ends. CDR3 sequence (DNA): TGTGCCAGCAGTGAAGCGGACAGACTCTTCCCCTACGAGCAGTACTTC. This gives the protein CASSEADRLFPYEQYF.

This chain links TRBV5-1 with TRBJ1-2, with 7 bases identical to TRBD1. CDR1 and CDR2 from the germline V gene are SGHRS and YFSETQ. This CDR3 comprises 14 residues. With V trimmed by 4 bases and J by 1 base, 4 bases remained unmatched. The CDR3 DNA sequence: TGCGCCAGCAGCCTGGACAGGAATAACTATGGCTACACCTTC. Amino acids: CASSLDRNNYGYTF. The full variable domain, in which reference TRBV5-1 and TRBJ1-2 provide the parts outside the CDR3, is KAGVTQTPRYLIKTRGQQVTLSCSPISGHRSVSWYQQTPGQGLQFLFEYFSETQRNKGNFPGRFSGRQFSNSRSEMNVSTLELGDSALYLCASSLDRNNYGYTFGSGTRLTVV.

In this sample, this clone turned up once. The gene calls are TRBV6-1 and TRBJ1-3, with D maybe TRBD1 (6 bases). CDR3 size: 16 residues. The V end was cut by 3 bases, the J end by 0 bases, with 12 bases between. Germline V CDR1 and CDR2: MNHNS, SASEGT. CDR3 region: CASSEGDTSSGNTIYF. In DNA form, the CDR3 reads TGTGCCAGCAGTGAGGGGGACACCAGCTCTGGAAACACCATATATTTT.

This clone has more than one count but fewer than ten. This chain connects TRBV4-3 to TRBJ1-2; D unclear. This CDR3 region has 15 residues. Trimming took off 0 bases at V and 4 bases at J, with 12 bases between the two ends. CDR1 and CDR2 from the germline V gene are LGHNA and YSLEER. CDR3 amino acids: CASSQDRSSFYGYTF. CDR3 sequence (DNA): TGCGCCAGCAGCCAAGATCGAAGTAGTTTCTATGGCTACACCTTC.

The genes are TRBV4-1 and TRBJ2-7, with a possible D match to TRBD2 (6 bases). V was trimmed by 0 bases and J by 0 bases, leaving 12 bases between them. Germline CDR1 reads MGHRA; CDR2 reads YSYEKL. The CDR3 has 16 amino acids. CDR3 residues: CASSQEAGSSSYEQYF. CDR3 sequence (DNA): TGCGCCAGCAGCCAAGAGGCGGGGTCCAGCTCCTACGAGCAGTACTTC.

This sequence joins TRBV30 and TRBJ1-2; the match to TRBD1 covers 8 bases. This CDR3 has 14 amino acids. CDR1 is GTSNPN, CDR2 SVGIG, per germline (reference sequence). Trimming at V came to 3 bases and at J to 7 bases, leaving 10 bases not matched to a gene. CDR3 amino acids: CAWSPGQEIGGYTF. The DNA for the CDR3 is TGTGCCTGGAGCCCGGGACAGGAAATAGGTGGCTACACCTTC.

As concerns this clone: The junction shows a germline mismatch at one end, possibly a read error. In DNA, the CDR3 is TGTTCCAGCAGCCCTCCCAGCTACGAGCAGTACTTC. It yields the protein CSSSPPSYEQYF. The chain employs TRBV7-9 and TRBJ2-7; D unresolved. The length of the CDR3 is 12 residues. Germline loops: CDR1 SEHNR, CDR2 FQNEAQ (reference sequence).

The CDR3 loop is CASSPQATATYEQYF. In nucleotides, the CDR3 is TGTGCCAGCTCACCACAGGCGACAGCGACCTACGAGCAGTACTTC. The V call is TRBV18, the J call TRBJ2-7; D is possibly TRBD1 (5 bases). Trimming shortened V by 1 base and J by 2 bases, and 12 bases separated the two germline ends. Germline V gives CDR1 KGHSH, CDR2 LQKENI. This CDR3 has 15 amino acids.

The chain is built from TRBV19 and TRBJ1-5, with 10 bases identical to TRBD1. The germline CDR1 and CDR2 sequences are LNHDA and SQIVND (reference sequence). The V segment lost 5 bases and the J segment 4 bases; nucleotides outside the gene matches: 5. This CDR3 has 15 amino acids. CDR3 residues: CASSVRTGGNQPQHF. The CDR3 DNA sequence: TGTGCCAGTAGTGTTAGGACAGGGGGTAATCAGCCCCAGCATTTT.